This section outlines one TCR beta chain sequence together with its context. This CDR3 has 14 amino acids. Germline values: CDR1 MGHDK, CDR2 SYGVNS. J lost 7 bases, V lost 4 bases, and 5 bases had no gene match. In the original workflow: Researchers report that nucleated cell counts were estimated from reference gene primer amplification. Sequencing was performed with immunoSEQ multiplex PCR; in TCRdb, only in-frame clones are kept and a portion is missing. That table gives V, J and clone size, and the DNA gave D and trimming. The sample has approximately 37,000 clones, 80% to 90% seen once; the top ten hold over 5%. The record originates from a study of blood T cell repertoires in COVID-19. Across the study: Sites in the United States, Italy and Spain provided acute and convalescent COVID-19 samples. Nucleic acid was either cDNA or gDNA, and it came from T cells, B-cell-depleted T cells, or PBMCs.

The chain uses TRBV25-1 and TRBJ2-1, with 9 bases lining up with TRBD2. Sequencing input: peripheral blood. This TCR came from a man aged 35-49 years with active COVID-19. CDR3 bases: TGTGCCAGCAGTGGGGCGGGAGGGGGGAATGAGCAGTTCTTC. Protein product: CASSGAGGGNEQFF. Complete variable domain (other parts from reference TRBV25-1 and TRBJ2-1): EADIYQTPRYLVIGTGKKITLECSQTMGHDKMYWYQQDPGMELHLIHYSYGVNSTEKGDLSSESTVSRIRTEHFPLTLESARPSHTSQYLCASSGAGGGNEQFFGPGTRLTVL.